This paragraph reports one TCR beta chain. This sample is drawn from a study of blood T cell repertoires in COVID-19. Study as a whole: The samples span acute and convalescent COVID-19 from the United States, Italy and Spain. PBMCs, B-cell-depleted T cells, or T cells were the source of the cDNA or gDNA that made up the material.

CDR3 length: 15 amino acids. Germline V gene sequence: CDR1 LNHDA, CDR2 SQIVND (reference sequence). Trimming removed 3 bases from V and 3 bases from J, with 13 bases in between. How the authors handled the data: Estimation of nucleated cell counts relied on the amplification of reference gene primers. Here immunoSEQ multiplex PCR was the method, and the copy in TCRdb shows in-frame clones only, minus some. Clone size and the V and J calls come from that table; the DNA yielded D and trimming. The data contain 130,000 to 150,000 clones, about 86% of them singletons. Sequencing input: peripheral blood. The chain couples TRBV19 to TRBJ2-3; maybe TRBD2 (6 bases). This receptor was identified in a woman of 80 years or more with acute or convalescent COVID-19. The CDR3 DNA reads TGTGCCAGTAGTATCTTGGGGGAGGCAACAGATACGCAGTATTTT. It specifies CASSILGEATDTQYF.